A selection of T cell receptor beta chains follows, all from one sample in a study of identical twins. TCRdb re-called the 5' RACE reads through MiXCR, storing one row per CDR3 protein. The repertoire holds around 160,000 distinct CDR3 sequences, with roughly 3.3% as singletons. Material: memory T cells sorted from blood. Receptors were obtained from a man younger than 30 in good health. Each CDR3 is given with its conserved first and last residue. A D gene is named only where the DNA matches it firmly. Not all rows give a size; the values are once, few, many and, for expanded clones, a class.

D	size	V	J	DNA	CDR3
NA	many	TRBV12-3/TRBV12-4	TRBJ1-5	TGTGCCAGCAGTTTCTGGGACAAGACCAATCAGCCCCAGCATTTT	CASSFWDKTNQPQHF
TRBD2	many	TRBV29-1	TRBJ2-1	TGCAGCGTTTCCAGGACTAGCGGGGGCCCCTACAATGAGCAGTTCTTC	CSVSRTSGGPYNEQFF
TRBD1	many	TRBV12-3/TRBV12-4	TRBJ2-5	TGTGCCAGCAGCCGGACAGGGGGTTTCGAGACCCAGTACTTC	CASSRTGGFETQYF
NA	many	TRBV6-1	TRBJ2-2	TGTGCCAGCAGATCAACTCAGATCCGGACCGGGGAGCTGTTTTTT	CASRSTQIRTGELFF
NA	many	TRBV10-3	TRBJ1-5	TGTGCCATCAGTGAAAGGGGCAATCAGCCCCAGCATTTT	CAISERGNQPQHF
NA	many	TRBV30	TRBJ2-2	TGTGCCTGGGGCGGGGACGTGACCGGGGAGCTGTTTTTT	CAWGGDVTGELFF
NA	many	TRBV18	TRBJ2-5	TGTGCCAGCTCACCAATAGGGGCAGAGACCCAGTACTTC	CASSPIGAETQYF
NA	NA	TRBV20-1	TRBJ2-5	TGCAGTGCTAGTACTCCCGAGGGCCTGGGTGAGGAGACCCAGTACTTC	CSASTPEGLGEETQYF
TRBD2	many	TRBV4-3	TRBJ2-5	TGCGCCAGCAGCCAAGGGAGCGGGAGCTACCAAGAGACCCAGTACTTC	CASSQGSGSYQETQYF
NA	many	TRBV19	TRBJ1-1	TGTGCCAGTAGCGACACAGGGAGGGCGAACACTGAAGCTTTCTTT	CASSDTGRANTEAFF
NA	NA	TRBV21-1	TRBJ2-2	TGTGCCAGCAGCAAATGGGTCAGCGGGAGGGCCAACGGGGAGCTGTTTTTT	CASSKWVSGRANGELFF
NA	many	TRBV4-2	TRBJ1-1	TGTGCCAGCAGCCAAGATCTGGGGGAACTGGGAGCTTTCTTT	CASSQDLGELGAFF
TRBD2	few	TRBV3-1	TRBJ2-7	TGTGCCAGCAGCCAAGGGAGTAGCGGGAGGGCCGAGCAGTACTTC	CASSQGSSGRAEQYF
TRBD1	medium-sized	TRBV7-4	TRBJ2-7	TGTGCCAGACCGTCCGGGACAGGGGGTTATGAGCAGTACTTC	CARPSGTGGYEQYF
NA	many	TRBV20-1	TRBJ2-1	TGCAGTGCTAGGGTGGCGGAACTCTACAATGAGCAGTTCTTC	CSARVAELYNEQFF
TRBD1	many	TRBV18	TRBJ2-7	TGTGCCAGCTCACCCCAGACAGGGGACGAGCAGTACTTC	CASSPQTGDEQYF
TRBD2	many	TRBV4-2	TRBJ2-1	TGTGCCAGCAGCCAAGAACCAGCGGGAGGGTACGATGAGCAGTTCTTC	CASSQEPAGGYDEQFF
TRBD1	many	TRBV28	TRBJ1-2	TGTGCCAGCAGTTCCCGACCGACAGGGAGCTATGGCTACACCTTC	CASSSRPTGSYGYTF
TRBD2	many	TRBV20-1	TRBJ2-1	TGCAGTGCTAGGGAAATAGCGGGAGGGATTTACAATGAGCAGTTCTTC	CSAREIAGGIYNEQFF
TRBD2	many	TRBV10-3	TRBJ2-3	TGTGCCATCAGTGAGATCGGGACTAGCGACAGCACAGATACGCAGTATTTT	CAISEIGTSDSTDTQYF
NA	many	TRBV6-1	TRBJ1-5	TGTGCCAGCAACGACGCTGGGTCCAGGAAGGAGCCCCAGCATTTT	CASNDAGSRKEPQHF
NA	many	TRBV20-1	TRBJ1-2	TGCAGTGCTAGAGGGCAGGATTTGGTTGGGACCTTC	CSARGQDLVGTF
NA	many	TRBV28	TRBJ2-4	TGTGCCAGCAGTCCTAAAAACAGGGTGATTGGCAAAAACATTCAGTACTTC	CASSPKNRVIGKNIQYF
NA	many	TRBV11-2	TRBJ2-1	TGTGCCAGCAGCTCCGCCGGCCGGGCGGGGAATGAGCAGTTCTTC	CASSSAGRAGNEQFF
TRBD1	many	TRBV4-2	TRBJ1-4	TGTGCCAGCAGCCCTCAGGACAGGGACGAAAAACTGTTTTTT	CASSPQDRDEKLFF
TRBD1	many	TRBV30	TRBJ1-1	TGTGCCTGGAATCTAGTGAGGGGGCGCGGAACTGAAGCTTTCTTT	CAWNLVRGRGTEAFF
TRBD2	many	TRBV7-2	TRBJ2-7	TGTGCCAGCAGCACCCAGGCGGGAACTAGCGGGAGTTACGAGCAGTACTTC	CASSTQAGTSGSYEQYF
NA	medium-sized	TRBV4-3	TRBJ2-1	TGCGCCAGCAGCCTGAGGAGTTTCGGTCGAGATGAGCAGTTCTTC	CASSLRSFGRDEQFF
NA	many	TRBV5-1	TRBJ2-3	TGCGCCAGCAGCTTGGCCGGGCCGGACGATACGCAGTATTTT	CASSLAGPDDTQYF
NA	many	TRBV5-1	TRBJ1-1	TGCGCCAGCAGCTTGGACGATGACACTGAAGCTTTCTTT	CASSLDDDTEAFF
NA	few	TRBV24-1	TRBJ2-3	TGTGCCACCAGTGAGGAGGATACGCAGTATTTT	CATSEEDTQYF
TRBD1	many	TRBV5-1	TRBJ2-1	TGCGCCAGCAGCAGCTCTCAGGGGGCGTCCTACAATGAGCAGTTCTTC	CASSSSQGASYNEQFF
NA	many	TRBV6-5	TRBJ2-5	TGTGCCAGCAGTAAAGTTCAGGAGACCCAGTACTTC	CASSKVQETQYF
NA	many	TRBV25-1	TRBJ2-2	TGTGCCAGCAGTGAATTGGGGAACACCGGGGAGCTGTTTTTT	CASSELGNTGELFF
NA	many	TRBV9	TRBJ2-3	TGTGCCAGCAGCGTAGACCCTACCCGCACAGATACGCAGTATTTT	CASSVDPTRTDTQYF
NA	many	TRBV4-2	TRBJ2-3	TGTGCCAGCAGCCAAGATTTTAGCACAGATACGCAGTATTTT	CASSQDFSTDTQYF
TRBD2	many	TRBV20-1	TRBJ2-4	TGCAGTGCTCTCCCGGGGGGTGAGGCCAAAAACATTCAGTACTTC	CSALPGGEAKNIQYF
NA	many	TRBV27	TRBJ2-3	TGTGCCAGCAGCGAGGGGGGGGGCGGTACGCAGTATTTT	CASSEGGGGTQYF
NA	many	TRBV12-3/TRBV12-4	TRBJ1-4	TGTGCCAGCAGTCCTGCCAGCCCCAATGGACTGTTTTTT	CASSPASPNGLFF
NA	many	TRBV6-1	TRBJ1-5	TGTGCCGCCGGAGGCAAGGGCAATCAGCCCCAGCATTTT	CAAGGKGNQPQHF
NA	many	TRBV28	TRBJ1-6	TGTGCCAGCGATCCCGGAACAGCACGAGGGCTTTCACCCCTCCACTTT	CASDPGTARGLSPLHF
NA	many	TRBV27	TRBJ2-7	TGTGCCAGCAGTCCAGGGGGAGGAGAGCAGTACTTC	CASSPGGGEQYF
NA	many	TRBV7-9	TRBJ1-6	TGTGCCAGCAGCTTAGAAGGGCCCGTAAATTCACCCCTCCACTTT	CASSLEGPVNSPLHF